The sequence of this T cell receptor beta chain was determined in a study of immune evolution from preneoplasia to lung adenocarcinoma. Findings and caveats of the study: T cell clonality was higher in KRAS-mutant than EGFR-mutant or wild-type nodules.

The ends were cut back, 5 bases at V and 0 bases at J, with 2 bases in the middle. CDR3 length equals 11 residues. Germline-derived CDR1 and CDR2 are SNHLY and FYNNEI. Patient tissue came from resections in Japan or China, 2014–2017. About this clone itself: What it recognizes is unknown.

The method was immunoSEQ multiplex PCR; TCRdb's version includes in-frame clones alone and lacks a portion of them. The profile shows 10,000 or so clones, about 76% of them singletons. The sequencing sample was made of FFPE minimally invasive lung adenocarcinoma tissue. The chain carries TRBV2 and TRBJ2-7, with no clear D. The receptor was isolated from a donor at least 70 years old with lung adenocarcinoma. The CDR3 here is CASSFSYEQYF. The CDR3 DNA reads TGTGCCAGCAGTTTCTCCTACGAGCAGTACTTC.